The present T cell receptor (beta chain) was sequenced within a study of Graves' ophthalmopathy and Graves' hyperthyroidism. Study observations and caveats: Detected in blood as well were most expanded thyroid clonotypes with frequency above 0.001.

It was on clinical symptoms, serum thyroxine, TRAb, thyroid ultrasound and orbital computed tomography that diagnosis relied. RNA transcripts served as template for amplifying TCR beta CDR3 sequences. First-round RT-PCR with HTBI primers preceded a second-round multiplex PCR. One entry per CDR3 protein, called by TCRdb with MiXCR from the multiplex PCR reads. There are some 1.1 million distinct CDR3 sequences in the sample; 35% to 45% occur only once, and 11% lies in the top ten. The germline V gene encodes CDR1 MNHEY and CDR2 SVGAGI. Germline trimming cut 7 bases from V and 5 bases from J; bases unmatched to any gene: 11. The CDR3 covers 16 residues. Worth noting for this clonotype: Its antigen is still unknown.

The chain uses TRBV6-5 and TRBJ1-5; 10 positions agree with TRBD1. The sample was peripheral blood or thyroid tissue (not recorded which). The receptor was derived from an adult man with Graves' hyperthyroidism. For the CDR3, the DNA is TGTGCCAGCACCGAAGACGGGGACAGGGGTTATCAGCCCCAGCATTTT. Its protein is CASTEDGDRGYQPQHF.